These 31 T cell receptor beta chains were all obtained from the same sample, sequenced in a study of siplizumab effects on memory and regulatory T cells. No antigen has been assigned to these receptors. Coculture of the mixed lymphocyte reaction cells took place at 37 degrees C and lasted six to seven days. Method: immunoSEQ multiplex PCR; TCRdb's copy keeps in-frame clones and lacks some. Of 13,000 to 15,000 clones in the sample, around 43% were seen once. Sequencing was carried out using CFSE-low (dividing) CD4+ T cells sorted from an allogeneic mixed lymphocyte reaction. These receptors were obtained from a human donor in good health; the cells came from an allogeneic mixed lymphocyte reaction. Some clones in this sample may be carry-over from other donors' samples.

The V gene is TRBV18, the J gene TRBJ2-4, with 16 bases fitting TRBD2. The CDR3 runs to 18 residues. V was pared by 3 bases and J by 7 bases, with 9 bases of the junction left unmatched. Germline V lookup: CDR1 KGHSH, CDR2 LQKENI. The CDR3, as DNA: TGTGCCAGCTCACCGGGACTAGCGGGAGGGCCTGGCACGAACATTCAGTACTTC. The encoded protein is CASSPGLAGGPGTNIQYF. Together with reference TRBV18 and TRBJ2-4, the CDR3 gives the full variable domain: NAGVMQNPRHLVRRRGQEARLRCSPMKGHSHVYWYRQLPEEGLKFMVYLQKENIIDESGMPKERFSAEFPKEGPSILRIQQVVRGDSAAYFCASSPGLAGGPGTNIQYFGAGTRLSVL.

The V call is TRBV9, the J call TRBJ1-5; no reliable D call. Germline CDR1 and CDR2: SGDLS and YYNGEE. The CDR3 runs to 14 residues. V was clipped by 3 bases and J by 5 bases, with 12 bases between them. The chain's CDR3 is CASSGGGGYQPQHF. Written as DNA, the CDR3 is TGTGCCAGCAGCGGGGGAGGCGGTTATCAGCCCCAGCATTTT. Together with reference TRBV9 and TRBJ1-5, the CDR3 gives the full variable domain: DSGVTQTPKHLITATGQRVTLRCSPRSGDLSVYWYQQSLDQGLQFLIQYYNGEERAKGNILERFSAQQFPDLHSELNLSSLELGDSALYFCASSGGGGYQPQHFGDGTRLSIL.

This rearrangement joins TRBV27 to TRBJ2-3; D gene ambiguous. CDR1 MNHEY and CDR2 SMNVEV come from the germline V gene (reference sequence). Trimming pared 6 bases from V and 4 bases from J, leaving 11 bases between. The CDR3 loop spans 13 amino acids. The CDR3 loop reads CASRGLVSDTQYF. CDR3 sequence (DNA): TGTGCCAGCAGAGGGCTAGTGTCAGATACGCAGTATTTT.

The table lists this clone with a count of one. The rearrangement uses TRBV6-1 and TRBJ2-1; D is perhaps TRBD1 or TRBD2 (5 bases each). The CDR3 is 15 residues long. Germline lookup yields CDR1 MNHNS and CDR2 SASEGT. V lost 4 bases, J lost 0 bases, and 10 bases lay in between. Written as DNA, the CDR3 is TGTGCCAGCAGTGTGGCAGGGACCTCCTACAATGAGCAGTTCTTC. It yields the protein CASSVAGTSYNEQFF.

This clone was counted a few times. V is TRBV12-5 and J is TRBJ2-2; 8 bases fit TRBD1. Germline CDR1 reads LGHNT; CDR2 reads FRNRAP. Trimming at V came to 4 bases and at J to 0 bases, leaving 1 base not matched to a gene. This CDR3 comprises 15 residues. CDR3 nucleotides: TGTGCTAGTGGTTGGGGACAGGCGAACACCGGGGAGCTGTTTTTT. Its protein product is CASGWGQANTGELFF.

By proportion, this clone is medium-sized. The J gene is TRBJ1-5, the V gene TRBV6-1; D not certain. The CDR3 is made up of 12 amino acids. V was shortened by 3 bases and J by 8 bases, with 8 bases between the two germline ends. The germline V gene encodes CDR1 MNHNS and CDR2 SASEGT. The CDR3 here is CASSEVMEPQHF. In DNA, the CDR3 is TGTGCCAGCAGTGAGGTCATGGAGCCCCAGCATTTT.

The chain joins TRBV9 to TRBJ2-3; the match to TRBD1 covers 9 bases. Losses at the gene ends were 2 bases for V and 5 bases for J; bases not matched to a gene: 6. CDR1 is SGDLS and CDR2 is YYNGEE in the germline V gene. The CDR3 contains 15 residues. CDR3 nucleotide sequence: TGTGCCAGCAGCGTCGACCAGGGACAGGGAGATACGCAGTATTTT. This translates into CASSVDQGQGDTQYF.

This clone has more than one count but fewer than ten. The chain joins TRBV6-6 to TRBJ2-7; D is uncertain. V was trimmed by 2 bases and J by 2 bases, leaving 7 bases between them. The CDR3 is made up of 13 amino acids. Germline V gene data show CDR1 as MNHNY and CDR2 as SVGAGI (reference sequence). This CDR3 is CASSYLSAYEQYF. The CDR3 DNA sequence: TGTGCCAGCAGTTACCTTTCAGCCTACGAGCAGTACTTC.

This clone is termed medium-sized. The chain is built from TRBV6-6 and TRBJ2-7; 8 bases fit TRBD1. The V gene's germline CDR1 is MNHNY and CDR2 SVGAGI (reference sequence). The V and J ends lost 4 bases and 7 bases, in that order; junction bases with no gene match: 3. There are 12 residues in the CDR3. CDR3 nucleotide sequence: TGTGCCAGCAGTTCCAGGGGGCTTGAGCAGTACTTC. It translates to CASSSRGLEQYF.

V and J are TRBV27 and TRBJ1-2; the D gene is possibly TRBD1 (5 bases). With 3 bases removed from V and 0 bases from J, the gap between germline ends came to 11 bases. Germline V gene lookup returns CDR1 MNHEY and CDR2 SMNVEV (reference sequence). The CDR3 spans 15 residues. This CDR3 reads CASSFSGDSNYGYTF. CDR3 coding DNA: TGTGCCAGCAGTTTTTCGGGGGACTCTAACTATGGCTACACCTTC.

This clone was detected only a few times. Here the CDR3 DNA reads TGTGCCAGCAGTTCTCCCGGGGGAGGGGCCTACGAGCAGTACTTC. It translates to CASSSPGGGAYEQYF. The V call is TRBV6-6, the J call TRBJ2-7; 7 bases are shared with TRBD2. CDR1 MNHNY and CDR2 SVGAGI come from the germline V gene (reference sequence). J lost 2 bases, V lost 4 bases, and 8 bases had no gene match. This CDR3 region has 15 residues.

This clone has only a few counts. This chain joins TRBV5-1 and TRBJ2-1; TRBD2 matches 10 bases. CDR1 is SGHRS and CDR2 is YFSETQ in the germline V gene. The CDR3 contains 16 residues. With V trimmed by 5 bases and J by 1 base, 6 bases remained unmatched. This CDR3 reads CASRIIAGGSYNEQFF. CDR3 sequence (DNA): TGCGCCAGCAGAATAATAGCGGGAGGATCCTACAATGAGCAGTTCTTC.

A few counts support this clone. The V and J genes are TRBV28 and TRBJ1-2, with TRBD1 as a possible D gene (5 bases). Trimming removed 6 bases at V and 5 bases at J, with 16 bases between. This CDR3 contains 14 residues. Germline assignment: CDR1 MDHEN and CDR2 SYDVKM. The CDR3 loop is CASREQGEGYGYTF. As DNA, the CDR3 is TGTGCCAGCAGAGAGCAGGGCGAGGGATATGGCTACACCTTC.

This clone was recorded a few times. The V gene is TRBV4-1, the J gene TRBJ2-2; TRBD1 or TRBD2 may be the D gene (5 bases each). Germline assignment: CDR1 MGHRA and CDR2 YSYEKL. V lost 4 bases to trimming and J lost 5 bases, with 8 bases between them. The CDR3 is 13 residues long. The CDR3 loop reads CASSRGGTGELFF. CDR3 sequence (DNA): TGCGCCAGCAGCCGGGGCGGGACCGGGGAGCTGTTTTTT.

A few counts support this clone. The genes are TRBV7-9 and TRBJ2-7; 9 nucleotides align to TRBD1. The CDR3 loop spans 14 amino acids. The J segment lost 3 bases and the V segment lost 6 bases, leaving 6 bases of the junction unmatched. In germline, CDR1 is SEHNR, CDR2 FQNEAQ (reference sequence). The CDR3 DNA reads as TGTGCCAGCAGACCCGGGACAGGGATCTACGAGCAGTACTTC. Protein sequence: CASRPGTGIYEQYF.

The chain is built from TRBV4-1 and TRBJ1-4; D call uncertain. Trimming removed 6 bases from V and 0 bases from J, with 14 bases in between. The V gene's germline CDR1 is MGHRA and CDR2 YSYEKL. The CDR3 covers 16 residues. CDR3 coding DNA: TGCGCCAGCAGAGCGGCAGAAACTGCAACTAATGAAAAACTGTTTTTT. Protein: CASRAAETATNEKLFF.

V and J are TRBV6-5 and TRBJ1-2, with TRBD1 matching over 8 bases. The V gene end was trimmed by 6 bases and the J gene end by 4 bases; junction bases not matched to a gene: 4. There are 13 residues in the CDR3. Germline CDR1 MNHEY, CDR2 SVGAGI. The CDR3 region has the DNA TGTGCCAGCAGGAACACAGGGGGCTATGGCTACACCTTC. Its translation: CASRNTGGYGYTF.

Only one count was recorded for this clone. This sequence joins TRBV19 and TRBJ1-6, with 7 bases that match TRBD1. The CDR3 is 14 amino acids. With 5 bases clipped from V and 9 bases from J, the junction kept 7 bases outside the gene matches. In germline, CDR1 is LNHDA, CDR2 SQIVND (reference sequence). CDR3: CASSPRDRTSPLHF. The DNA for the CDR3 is TGTGCCAGTAGTCCCCGGGACAGAACTTCACCCCTCCACTTT.

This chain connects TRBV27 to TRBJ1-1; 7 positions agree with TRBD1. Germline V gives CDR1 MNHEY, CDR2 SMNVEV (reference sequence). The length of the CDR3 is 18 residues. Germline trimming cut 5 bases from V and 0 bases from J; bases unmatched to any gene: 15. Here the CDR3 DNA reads TGTGCCAGCAGTCCGGGGGGTCATTGGACAGGCCTGAACACTGAAGCTTTCTTT. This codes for CASSPGGHWTGLNTEAFF.

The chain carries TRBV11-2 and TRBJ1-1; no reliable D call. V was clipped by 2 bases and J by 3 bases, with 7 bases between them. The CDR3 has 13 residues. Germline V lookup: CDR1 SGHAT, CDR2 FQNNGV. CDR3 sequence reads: CASSLSRDTEAFF. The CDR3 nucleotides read TGTGCCAGCAGCTTATCAAGGGACACTGAAGCTTTCTTT.

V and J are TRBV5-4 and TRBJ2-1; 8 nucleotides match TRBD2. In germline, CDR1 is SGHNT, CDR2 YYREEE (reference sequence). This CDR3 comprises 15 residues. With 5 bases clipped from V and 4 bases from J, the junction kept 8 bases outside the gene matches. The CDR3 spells CASRVELADYNEQFF. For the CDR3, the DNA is TGTGCCAGCAGGGTAGAACTAGCGGATTACAATGAGCAGTTCTTC.

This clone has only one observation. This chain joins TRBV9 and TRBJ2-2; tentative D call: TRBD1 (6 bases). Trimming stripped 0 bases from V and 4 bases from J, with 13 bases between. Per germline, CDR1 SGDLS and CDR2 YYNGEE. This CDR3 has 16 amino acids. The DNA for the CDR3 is TGTGCCAGCAGCGTAGGAACAGGGTATGCCACCGGGGAGCTGTTTTTT. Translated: CASSVGTGYATGELFF.

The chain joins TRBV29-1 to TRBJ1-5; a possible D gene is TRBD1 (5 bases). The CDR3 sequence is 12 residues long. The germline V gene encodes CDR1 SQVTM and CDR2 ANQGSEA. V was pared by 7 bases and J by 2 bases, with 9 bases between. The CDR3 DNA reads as TGCAGCGCGGGGGGTGGCAATCAGCCCCAGCATTTT. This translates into CSAGGGNQPQHF.

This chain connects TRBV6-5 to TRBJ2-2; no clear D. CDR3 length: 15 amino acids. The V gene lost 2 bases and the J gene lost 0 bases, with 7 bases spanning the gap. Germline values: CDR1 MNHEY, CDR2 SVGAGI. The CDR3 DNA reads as TGTGCCAGCAGTTACGTCACACCGAACACCGGGGAGCTGTTTTTT. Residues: CASSYVTPNTGELFF.

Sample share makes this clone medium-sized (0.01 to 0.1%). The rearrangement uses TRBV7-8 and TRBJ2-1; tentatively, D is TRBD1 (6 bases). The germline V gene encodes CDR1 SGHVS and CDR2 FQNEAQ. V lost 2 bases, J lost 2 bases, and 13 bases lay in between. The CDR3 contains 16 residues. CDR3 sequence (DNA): TGTGCCAGCAGCTTACTCCCGGGACAACCCTACAATGAGCAGTTCTTC. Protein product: CASSLLPGQPYNEQFF. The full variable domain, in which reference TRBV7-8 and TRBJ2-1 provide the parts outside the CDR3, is GAGVSQSPRYKVAKRGQDVALRCDPISGHVSLFWYQQALGQGPEFLTYFQNEAQLDKSGLPSDRFFAERPEGSVSTLKIQRTQQEDSAVYLCASSLLPGQPYNEQFFGPGTRLTVL.

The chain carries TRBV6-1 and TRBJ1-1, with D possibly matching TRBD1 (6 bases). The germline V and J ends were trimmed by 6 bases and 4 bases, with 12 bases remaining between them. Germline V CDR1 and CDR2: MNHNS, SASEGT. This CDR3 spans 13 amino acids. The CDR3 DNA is TGTGCCAGCAGCCTCGAGGACAGCACTGAAGCTTTCTTT. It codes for CASSLEDSTEAFF.

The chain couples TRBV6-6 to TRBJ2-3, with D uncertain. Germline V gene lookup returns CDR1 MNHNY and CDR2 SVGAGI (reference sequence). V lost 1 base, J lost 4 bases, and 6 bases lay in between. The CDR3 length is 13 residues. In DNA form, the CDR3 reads TGTGCCAGCAGTTACTTTAGGGCAGATACGCAGTATTTT. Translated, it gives CASSYFRADTQYF.

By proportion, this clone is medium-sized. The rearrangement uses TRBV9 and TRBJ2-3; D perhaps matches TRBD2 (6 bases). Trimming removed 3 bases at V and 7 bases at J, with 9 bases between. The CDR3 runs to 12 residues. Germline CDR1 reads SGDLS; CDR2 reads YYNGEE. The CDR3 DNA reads TGTGCCAGCAGCGGGGACTTCAATACGCAGTATTTT. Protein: CASSGDFNTQYF.

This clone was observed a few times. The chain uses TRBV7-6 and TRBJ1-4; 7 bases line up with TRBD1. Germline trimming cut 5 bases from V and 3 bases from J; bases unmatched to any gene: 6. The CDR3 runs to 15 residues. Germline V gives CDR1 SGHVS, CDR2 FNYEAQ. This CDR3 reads CASSTNRGPNEKLFF. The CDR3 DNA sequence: TGTGCCAGCAGCACCAACAGGGGTCCTAATGAAAAACTGTTTTTT. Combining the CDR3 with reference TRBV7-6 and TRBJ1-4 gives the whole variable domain GAGVSQSPRYKVTKRGQDVALRCDPISGHVSLYWYRQALGQGPEFLTYFNYEAQQDKSGLPNDRFSAERPEGSISTLTIQRTEQRDSAMYRCASSTNRGPNEKLFFGSGTQLSVL.

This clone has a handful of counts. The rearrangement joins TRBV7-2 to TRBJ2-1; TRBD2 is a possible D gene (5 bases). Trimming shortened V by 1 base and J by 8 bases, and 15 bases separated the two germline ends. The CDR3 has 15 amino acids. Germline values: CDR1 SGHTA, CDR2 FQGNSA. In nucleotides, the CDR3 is TGTGCCAGCAGCTTAGGACTACCTCGTGTCGATGAGCAGTTCTTC. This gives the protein CASSLGLPRVDEQFF.

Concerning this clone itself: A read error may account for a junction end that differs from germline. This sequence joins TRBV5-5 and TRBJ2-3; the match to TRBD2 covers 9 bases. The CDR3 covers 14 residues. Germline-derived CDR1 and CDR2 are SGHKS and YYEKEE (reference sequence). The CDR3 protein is CASSLMTSAGGSTF. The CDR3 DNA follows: TGTGCCAGCAGCTTGATGACATCAGCGGGAGGATCGACTTTT.